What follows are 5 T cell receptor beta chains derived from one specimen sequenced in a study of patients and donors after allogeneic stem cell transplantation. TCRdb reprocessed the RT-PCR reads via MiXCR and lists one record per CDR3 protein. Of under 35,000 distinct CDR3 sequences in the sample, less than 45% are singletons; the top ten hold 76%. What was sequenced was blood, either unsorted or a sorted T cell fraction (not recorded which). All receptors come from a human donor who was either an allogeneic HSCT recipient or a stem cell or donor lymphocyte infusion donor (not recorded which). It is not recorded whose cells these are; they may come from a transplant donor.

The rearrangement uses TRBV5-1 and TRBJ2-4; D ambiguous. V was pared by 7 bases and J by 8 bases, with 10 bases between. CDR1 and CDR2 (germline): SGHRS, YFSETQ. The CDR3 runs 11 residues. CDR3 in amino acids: CASWAGDIQYF. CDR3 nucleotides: TGCGCCAGCTGGGCTGGGGACATTCAGTACTTC.

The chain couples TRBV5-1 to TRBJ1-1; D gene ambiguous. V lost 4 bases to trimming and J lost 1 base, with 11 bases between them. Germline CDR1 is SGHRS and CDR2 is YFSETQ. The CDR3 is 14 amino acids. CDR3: CASSRAPENTEAFF. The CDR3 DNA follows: TGCGCCAGCAGCCGGGCACCGGAGAACACTGAAGCTTTCTTT. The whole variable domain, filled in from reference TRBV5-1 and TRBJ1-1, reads KAGVTQTPRYLIKTRGQQVTLSCSPISGHRSVSWYQQTPGQGLQFLFEYFSETQRNKGNFPGRFSGRQFSNSRSEMNVSTLELGDSALYLCASSRAPENTEAFFGQGTRLTVV.

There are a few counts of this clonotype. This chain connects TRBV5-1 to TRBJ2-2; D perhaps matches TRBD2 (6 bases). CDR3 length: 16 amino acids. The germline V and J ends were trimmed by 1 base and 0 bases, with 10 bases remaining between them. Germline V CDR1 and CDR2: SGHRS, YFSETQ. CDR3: CASSLSREPNTGELFF. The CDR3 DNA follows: TGCGCCAGCAGCTTGTCGCGGGAACCGAACACCGGGGAGCTGTTTTTT.

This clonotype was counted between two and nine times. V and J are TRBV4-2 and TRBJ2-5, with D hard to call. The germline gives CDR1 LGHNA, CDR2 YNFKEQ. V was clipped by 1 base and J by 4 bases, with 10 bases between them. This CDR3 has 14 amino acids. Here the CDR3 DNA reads TGTGCCAGCAGCCAAGTCGGTAGCCCAGAGACCCAGTACTTC. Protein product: CASSQVGSPETQYF.

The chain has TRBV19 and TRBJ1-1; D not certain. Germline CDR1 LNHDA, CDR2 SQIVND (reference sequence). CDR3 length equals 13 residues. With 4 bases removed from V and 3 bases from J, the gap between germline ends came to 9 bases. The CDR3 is CASSTHGDTEAFF. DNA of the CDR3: TGTGCCAGTAGTACCCACGGGGACACTGAAGCTTTCTTT.